Presented here are 10 T cell receptor beta chains from one specimen sequenced in a study of control samples from healthy donors and cancer patients. The table came from immunoSEQ multiplex PCR; TCRdb's copy has only in-frame clones and leaves some out. Here the sample spans 95,000 to 100,000 clones, roughly 89% being singletons. The sample was blood. Receptors originate from a man aged 25 to 45 in good health.

The chain joins TRBV5-5 to TRBJ1-2; 9 nucleotides align to TRBD1. With V trimmed by 0 bases and J by 0 bases, 3 bases remained unmatched. This CDR3 spans 16 amino acids. The germline V gene has CDR1 SGHKS and CDR2 YYEKEE (reference sequence). The CDR3 nucleotides read TGTGCCAGCAGCTTGGAGGGGACAGGGACTAACTATGGCTACACCTTC. It translates to CASSLEGTGTNYGYTF.

The chain combines TRBV5-4 with TRBJ1-2; D gene ambiguous. V shed 0 bases and J shed 7 bases, with 7 bases lying between them. CDR3 size: 12 residues. Germline V CDR1 and CDR2: SGHNT, YYREEE (reference sequence). The CDR3 sequence: CASSLVRGGYTF. The CDR3 DNA sequence: TGTGCCAGCAGCTTGGTCCGGGGTGGCTACACCTTC.

The CDR3 DNA follows: TGTGCCAGCAGCTTAGACAGGAGGTTCGGGGGCTACACCTTC. Translation gives CASSLDRRFGGYTF. The chain carries TRBV11-2 and TRBJ1-2; D gene ambiguous. Germline lookup yields CDR1 SGHAT and CDR2 FQNNGV. V gave up 0 bases and J gave up 8 bases, with 13 bases separating them. There are 14 residues in the CDR3.

The chain combines TRBV6-6 with TRBJ2-7; 10 nucleotides align to TRBD1. The germline V gene has CDR1 MNHNY and CDR2 SVGAGI (reference sequence). This CDR3 is built from 14 residues. J was trimmed by 5 bases and V by 6 bases; bases with no gene match: 7. The CDR3 sequence is CASRGTGDNNEQYF. The CDR3, as DNA: TGTGCCAGCAGAGGGACAGGGGACAATAACGAGCAGTACTTC.

The V call is TRBV13, the J call TRBJ2-2; D is uncertain. The CDR3 extends over 12 amino acids. The V and J ends lost 1 base and 6 bases respectively, with 3 bases between them. The germline gives CDR1 PRHDT, CDR2 FYEKMQ (reference sequence). The DNA of the CDR3 is TGTGCCAGCAGCTTAGTATCCGGGGAGCTGTTTTTT. This gives the protein CASSLVSGELFF.

The chain joins TRBV3-1 (or the pseudogene TRBV3-2) to TRBJ1-1; perhaps TRBD1 as D (5 bases). The CDR3 consists of 13 residues. Germline assignment: CDR1 LGHDT and CDR2 YNNKEL (reference sequence). The V end was cut by 6 bases, the J end by 10 bases, with 18 bases between. CDR3: CASSLRTEGPAFF. DNA of the CDR3: TGTGCCAGCAGTTTGCGTACAGAGGGGCCAGCTTTCTTT.

The rearrangement links TRBV28 to TRBJ2-1; TRBD1 matches 9 bases. Germline V CDR1 and CDR2: MDHEN, SYDVKM. V shed 7 bases and J 12 bases; nucleotides not matched to a gene: 10. This CDR3 contains 13 residues. CDR3 DNA: TGTGCCAGCACCCAACAGGGGGCAGGTGGGCAGTTCTTC. Translation: CASTQQGAGGQFF.

V is TRBV19 and J is TRBJ1-1; D is ambiguous. Trimming stripped 3 bases from V and 0 bases from J, with 11 bases between. The CDR3 has 15 amino acids. The germline V gene encodes CDR1 LNHDA and CDR2 SQIVND (reference sequence). The CDR3: CASSISGRMNTEAFF. The CDR3 nucleotides are TGTGCCAGTAGTATCAGCGGACGTATGAACACTGAAGCTTTCTTT.

The J gene is TRBJ2-7, the V gene TRBV2; no clear D gene. This CDR3 is built from 13 residues. The germline V gene encodes CDR1 SNHLY and CDR2 FYNNEI. The V gene lost 7 bases and the J gene lost 0 bases, with 10 bases spanning the gap. CDR3 sequence (DNA): TGTGCCAGCAAGGCCGATCGCTCCTACGAGCAGTACGTC. Translating it yields CASKADRSYEQYV.

This clone was counted a single time. The chain couples TRBV6-4 to TRBJ2-6; D remains unclear. The ends were cut back, 0 bases at V and 0 bases at J, with 9 bases in the middle. The CDR3 has 17 residues. The germline V gene has CDR1 MRHNA and CDR2 SNTAGT. CDR3 loop: CASSDSTSVSGANVLTF. CDR3 nucleotides: TGTGCCAGCAGTGACTCGACGTCGGTCTCTGGGGCCAACGTCCTGACTTTC.